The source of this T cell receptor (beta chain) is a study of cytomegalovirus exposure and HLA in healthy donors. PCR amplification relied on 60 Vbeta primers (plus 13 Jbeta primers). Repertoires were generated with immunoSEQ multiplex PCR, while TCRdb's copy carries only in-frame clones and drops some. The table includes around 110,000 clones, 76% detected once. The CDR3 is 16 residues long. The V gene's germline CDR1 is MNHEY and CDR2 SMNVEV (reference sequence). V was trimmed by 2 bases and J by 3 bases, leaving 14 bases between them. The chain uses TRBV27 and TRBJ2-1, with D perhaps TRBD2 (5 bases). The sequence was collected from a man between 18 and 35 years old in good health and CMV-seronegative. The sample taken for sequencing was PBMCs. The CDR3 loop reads CASSLVGGLDYNEQFF. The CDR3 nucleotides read TGTGCCAGCAGTTTAGTTGGCGGGCTAGACTACAATGAGCAGTTCTTC.